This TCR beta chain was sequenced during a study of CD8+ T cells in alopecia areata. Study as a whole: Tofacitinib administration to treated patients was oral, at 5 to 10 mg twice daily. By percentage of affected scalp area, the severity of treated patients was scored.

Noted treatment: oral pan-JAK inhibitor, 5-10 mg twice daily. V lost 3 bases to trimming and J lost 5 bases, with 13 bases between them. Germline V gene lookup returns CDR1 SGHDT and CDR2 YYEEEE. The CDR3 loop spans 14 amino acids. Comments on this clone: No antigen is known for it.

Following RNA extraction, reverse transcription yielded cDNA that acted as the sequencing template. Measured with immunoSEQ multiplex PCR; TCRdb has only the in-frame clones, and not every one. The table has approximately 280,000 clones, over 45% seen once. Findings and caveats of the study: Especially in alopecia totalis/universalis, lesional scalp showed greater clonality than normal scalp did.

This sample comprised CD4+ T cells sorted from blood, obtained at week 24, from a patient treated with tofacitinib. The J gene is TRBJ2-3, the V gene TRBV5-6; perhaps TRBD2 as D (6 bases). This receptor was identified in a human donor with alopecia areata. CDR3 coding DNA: TGTGCCAGCAGCTCCCGGAGGGGAGGAGATACGCAGTATTTT. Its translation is CASSSRRGGDTQYF.